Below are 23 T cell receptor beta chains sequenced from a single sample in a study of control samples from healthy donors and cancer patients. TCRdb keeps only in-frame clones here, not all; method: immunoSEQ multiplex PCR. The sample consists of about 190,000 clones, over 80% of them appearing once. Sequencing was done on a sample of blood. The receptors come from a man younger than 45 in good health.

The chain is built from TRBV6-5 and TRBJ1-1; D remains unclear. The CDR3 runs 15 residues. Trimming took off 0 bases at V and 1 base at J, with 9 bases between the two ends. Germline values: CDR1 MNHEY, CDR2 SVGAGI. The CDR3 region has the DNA TGTGCCAGCAGTTACTCAAGGATGAGGAACACTGAAGCTTTCTTT. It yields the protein CASSYSRMRNTEAFF.

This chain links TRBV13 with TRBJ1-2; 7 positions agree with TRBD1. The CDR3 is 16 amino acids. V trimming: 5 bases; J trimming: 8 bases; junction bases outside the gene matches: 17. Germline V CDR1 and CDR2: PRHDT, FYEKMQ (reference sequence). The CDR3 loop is CASSLSTGTAFEGYTF. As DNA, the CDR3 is TGTGCCAGCAGCCTGAGCACCGGGACAGCCTTTGAGGGCTACACCTTC.

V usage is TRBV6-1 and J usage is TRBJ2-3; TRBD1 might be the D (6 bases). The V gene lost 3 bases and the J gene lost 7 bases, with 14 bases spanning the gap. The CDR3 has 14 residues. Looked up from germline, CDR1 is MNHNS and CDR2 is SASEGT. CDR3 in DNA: TGTGCCAGCAGTGACGGACAGAGGAGAAATACGCAGTATTTT. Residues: CASSDGQRRNTQYF.

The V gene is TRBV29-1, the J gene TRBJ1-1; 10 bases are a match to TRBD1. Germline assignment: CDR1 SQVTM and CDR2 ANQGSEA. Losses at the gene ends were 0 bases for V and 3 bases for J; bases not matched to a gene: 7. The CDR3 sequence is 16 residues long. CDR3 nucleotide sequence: TGCAGCGTTGAAGATCAGGGACAGGGGATTTACACTGAAGCTTTCTTT. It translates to CSVEDQGQGIYTEAFF.

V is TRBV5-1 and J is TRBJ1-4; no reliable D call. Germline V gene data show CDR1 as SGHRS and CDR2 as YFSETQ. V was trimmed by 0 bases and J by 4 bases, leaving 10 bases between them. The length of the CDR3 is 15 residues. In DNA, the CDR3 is TGCGCCAGCAGCTTGGACGCTCAGGTTAATGAAAAACTGTTTTTT. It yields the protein CASSLDAQVNEKLFF.

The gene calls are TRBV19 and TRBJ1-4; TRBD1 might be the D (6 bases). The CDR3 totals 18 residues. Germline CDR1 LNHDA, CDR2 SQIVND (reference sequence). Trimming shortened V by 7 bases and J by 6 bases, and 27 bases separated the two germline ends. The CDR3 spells CASTLSAAQGKGDEKLFF. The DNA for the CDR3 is TGTGCCAGTACACTCTCGGCCGCGCAGGGAAAGGGGGATGAAAAACTGTTTTTT.

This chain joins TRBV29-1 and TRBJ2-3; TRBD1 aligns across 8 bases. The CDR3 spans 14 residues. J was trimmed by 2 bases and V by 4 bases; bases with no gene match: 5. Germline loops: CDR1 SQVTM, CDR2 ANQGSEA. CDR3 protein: CSVGGQGFTDTQYF. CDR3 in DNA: TGCAGCGTTGGAGGACAGGGCTTCACAGATACGCAGTATTTT.

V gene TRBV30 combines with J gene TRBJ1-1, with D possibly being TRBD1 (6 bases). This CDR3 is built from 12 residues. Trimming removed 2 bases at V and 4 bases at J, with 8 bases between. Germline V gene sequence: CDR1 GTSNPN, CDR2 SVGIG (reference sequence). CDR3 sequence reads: CAWSRGGTEAFF. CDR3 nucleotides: TGTGCCTGGAGTAGAGGGGGCACTGAAGCTTTCTTT.

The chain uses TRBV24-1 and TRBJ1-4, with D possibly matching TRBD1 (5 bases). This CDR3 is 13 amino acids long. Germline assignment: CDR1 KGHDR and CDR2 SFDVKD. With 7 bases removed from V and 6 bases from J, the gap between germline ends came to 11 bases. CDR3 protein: CATRGAADEKLFF. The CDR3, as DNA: TGTGCCACCAGAGGGGCGGCGGATGAAAAACTGTTTTTT.

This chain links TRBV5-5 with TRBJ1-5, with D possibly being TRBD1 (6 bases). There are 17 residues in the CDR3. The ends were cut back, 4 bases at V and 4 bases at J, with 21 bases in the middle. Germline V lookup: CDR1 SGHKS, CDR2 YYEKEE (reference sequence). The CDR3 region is CASSQGTPYFPNQPQHF. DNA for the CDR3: TGTGCCAGCAGCCAGGGGACACCCTATTTCCCAAATCAGCCCCAGCATTTT.

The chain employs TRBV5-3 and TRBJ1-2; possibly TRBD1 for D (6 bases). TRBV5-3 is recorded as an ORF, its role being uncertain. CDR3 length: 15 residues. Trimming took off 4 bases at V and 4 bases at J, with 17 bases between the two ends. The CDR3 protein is CARSPDGGPLYGYTF. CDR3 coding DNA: TGTGCCAGAAGCCCGGACGGGGGCCCGCTCTATGGCTACACCTTC.

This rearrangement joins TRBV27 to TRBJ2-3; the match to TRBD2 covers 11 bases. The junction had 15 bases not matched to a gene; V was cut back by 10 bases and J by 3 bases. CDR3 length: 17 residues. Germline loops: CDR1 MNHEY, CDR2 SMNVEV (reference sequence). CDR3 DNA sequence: TGTGCCACTAAACTAACTAGCGGGGGCTCGATTACAGATACGCAGTATTTT. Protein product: CATKLTSGGSITDTQYF.

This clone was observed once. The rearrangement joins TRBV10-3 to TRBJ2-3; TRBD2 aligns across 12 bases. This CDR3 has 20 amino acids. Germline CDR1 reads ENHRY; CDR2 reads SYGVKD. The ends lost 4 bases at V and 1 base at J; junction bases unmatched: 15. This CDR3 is CAISAVGLAGGLWGTDTQYF. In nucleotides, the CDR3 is TGTGCCATCAGTGCGGTGGGGCTAGCGGGGGGGCTTTGGGGCACAGATACGCAGTATTTT.

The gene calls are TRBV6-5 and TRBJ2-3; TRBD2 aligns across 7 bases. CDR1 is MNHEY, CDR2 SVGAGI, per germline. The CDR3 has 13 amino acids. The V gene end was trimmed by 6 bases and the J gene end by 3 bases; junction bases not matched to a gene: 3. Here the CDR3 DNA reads TGTGCCAGCAGAGCGCGGGGGACAGATACGCAGTATTTT. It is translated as CASRARGTDTQYF.

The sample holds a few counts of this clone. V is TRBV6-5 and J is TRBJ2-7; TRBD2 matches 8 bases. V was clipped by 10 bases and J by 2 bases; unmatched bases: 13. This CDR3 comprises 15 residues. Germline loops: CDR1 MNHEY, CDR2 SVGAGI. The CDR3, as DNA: TGTGCCACCCATAAACCTCGGGGGGGGGCCTACGAGCAGTACTTC. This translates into CATHKPRGGAYEQYF.

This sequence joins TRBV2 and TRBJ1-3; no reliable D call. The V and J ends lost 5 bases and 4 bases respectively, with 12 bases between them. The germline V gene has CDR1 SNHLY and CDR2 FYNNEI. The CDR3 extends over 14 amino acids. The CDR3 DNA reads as TGTGCCAGCAGTCGAGTTTTTGGGGGAAACACCATATATTTT. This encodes CASSRVFGGNTIYF.

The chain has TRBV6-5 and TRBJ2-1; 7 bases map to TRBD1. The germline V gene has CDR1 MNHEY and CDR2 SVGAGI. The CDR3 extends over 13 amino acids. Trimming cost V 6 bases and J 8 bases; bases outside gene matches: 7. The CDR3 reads CASSPDRAYEQFF. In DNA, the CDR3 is TGTGCCAGCAGCCCCGACAGGGCCTATGAGCAGTTCTTC.

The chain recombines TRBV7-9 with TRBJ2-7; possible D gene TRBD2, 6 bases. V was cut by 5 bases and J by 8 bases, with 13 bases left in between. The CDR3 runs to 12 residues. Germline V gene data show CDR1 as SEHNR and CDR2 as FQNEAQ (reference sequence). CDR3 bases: TGTGCCAGCAGCCCGACGGGGGTCAAGCAGTACTTC. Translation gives CASSPTGVKQYF.

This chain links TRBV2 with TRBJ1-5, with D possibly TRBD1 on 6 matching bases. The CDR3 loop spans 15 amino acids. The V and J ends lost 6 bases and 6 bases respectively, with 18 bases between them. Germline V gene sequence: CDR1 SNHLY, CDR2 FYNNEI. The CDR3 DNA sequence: TGTGCCAGCAGCGCTATCGGGGGCCTCAGTCAGCCCCAGCATTTT. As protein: CASSAIGGLSQPQHF.

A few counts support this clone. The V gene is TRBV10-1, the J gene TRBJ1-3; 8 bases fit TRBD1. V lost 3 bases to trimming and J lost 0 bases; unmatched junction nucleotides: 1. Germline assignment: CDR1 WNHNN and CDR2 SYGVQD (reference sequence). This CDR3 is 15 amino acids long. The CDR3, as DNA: TGCGCCAGCAGTGATGGGACAGGCTCTGGAAACACCATATATTTT. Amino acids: CASSDGTGSGNTIYF.

CDR3 DNA sequence: TGTGCCAGCATTTTTCTTAGGACACGAACGCCATCCTACGAGCAGTACTTC. Amino acids: CASIFLRTRTPSYEQYF. This sequence joins TRBV21-1 and TRBJ2-7; the table's D call, TRBD1, has no DNA check behind it. TRBV21-1 represents a pseudogene. The CDR3 has 17 amino acids.

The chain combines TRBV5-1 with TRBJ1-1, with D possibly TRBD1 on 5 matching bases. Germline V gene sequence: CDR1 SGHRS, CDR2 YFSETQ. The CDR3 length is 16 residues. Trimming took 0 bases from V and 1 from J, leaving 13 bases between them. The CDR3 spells CASSLEKIQGNTEAFF. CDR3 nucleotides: TGCGCCAGCAGCTTGGAGAAAATTCAGGGGAACACTGAAGCTTTCTTT. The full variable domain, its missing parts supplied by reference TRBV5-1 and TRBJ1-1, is KAGVTQTPRYLIKTRGQQVTLSCSPISGHRSVSWYQQTPGQGLQFLFEYFSETQRNKGNFPGRFSGRQFSNSRSEMNVSTLELGDSALYLCASSLEKIQGNTEAFFGQGTRLTVV.

CDR3: CASSMLGHPNSPLHF. In DNA form, the CDR3 reads TGTGCCAGTAGTATGTTGGGACACCCGAATTCACCCCTCCACTTT. The chain carries TRBV19 and TRBJ1-6; maybe TRBD1 (6 bases). From germline, CDR1 is LNHDA and CDR2 SQIVND (reference sequence). V lost 3 bases and J lost 7, with 13 bases in between. The CDR3 spans 15 residues.